The TCR beta chain under discussion was sequenced for a study of shared clonotypes between healthy human individuals. Study-wide findings and caveats: An effect of sequencing depth on clonotype sharing among donors was expected.

As to this clone: No antigen is known for it.

Looked up from germline, CDR1 is SGHVS and CDR2 is FNYEAQ. The CDR3 extends over 18 amino acids. Trimming took off 0 bases at V and 2 bases at J, with 16 bases between the two ends. Assay: immunoSEQ multiplex PCR; the TCRdb copy retains only in-frame clones and omits some. In the table there are roughly 100,000 clones, about 66% of which are singletons. The chain recombines TRBV7-6 with TRBJ2-2; a possible D gene is TRBD2 (6 bases). Source material: memory CD8+ T cells sorted from blood. Subset defined: CD45RO+ cells pooled with CCR7-negative TemRA cells. The TCR comes from a woman between 25 and 40 years old in good health. The CDR3 nucleotides read TGTGCCAGCAGCTTAGCGGGATGGGACGGGAGTAACACCGGGGAGCTGTTTTTT. The encoded protein is CASSLAGWDGSNTGELFF.